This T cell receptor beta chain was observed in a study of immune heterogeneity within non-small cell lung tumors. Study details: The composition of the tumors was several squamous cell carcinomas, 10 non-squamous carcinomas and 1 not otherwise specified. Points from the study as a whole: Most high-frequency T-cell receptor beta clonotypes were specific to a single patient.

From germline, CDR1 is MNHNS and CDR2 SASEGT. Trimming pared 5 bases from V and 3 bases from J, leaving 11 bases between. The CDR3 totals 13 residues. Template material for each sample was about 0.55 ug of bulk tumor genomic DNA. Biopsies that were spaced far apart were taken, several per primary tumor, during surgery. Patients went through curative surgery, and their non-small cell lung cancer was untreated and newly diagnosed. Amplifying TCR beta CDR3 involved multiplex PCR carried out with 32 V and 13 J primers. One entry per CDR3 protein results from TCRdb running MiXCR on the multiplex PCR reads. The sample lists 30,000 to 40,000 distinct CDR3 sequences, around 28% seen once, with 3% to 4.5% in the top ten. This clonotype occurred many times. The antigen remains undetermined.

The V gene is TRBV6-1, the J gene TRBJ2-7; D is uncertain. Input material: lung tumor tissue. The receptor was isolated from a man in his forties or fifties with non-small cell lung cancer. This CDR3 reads CASSYNSGYEQYF. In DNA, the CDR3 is TGTGCCAGCAGTTATAACTCTGGCTACGAGCAGTACTTC.